The T cell receptor beta chain under discussion was sequenced for a study of cytomegalovirus exposure and HLA in healthy donors. Across the whole study: The study's early data release held roughly 91 million unique TCRs from HLA-typed donors.

Donors in the study were healthy people who gave bone marrow. V was shortened by 0 bases and J by 2 bases, with 5 bases between the two germline ends. Germline CDR1 SGHDT, CDR2 YYEEEE. The CDR3 has 13 residues. This clone turned up a few times. The antigen is unknown. With 60 Vbeta and 13 Jbeta primers, the PCR was carried out. The method was immunoSEQ multiplex PCR; TCRdb's version includes in-frame clones alone and lacks a portion of them. This repertoire shows about 59,000 clones, 65% to 90% found once; its top ten account for roughly 1.5%. Study conclusions and caveats: Differences between HLA loci emerged in a later analysis of TCR association rates, with DRB1 most and HLA-C fewest.

This receptor was identified in a human donor in good health. What was sequenced was PBMCs. The chain joins TRBV5-6 to TRBJ1-2; D gene ambiguous. The chain's CDR3 is CASSLARNYGYTF. CDR3 DNA sequence: TGTGCCAGCAGCTTGGCCAGGAACTATGGCTACACCTTC.